This record concerns one TCR beta chain sequence. Its antigen remains unknown. Anyone with autoimmune disease history or systemic immunosuppression was excluded. The study sampled blood at baseline, cycle 4 day 1, and cycle 7 day 1. The data were taken from a study of OX40 agonist ivuxolimab in advanced cancers. CDR3 size: 15 residues. Trimming left V 6 bases short and J 2 bases short, with 11 bases between. Germline CDR1 MNHNY, CDR2 SVGAGI (reference sequence). Data came from immunoSEQ multiplex PCR; TCRdb stores just in-frame clones and leaves some out. This table has 70,000 or so clones, roughly nine tenths appearing once. The study's findings and limits: Researchers did not determine the expanded peripheral T cells' antigen specificity.

Sample: CD4+ or CD8+ T cells sorted from blood, taken in a trial of the OX40 agonist ivuxolimab. The chain links TRBV6-6 to TRBJ2-6; D not resolved. The TCR sequence derives from an adult with an advanced solid tumor such as melanoma, head and neck, liver or kidney cancer. CDR3 sequence (DNA): TGTGCCAGCAGACGCGGCCCCGCTGGGGCCAACGTCCTGACTTTC. This translates into CASRRGPAGANVLTF.